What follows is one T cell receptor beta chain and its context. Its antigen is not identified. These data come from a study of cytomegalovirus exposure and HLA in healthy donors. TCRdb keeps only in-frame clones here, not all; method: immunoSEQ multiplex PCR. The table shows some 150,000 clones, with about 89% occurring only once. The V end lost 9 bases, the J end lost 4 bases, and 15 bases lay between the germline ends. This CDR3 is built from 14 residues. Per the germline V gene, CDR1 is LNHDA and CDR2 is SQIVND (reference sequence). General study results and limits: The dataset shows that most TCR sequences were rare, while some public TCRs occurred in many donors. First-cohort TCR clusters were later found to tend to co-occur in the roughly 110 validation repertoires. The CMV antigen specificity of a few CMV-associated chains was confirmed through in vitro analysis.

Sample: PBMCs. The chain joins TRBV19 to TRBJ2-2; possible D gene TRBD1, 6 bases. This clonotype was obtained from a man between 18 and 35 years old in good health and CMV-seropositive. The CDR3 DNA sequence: TGTGCCAGCCGAGTGGGACAACTCACCGGGGAGCTGTTTTTT. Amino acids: CASRVGQLTGELFF.